The 15 T cell receptor beta chains listed next were all sequenced from one sample in a study of T cells after posttransplantation cyclophosphamide. Clones were sequenced by immunoSEQ multiplex PCR, and TCRdb holds only the in-frame ones, with some missing. Observed in the sample are approximately 41,000 clones, none of them singletons. The specimen sequenced was PBMCs. These receptors were obtained from a man over 45 in good health, CMV-negative, and a related stem cell transplant donor.

This clone was found many times. The V and J genes are TRBV11-2 and TRBJ1-1; 7 bases fit TRBD1. The CDR3 has 16 residues. V lost 7 bases to trimming and J lost 1 base; unmatched junction nucleotides: 12. Germline CDR1 SGHAT, CDR2 FQNNGV. The CDR3 region is CASTKFLRDRNTEAFF. CDR3 DNA: TGTGCCAGCACCAAGTTTTTGAGGGACAGGAACACTGAAGCTTTCTTT.

This clone was observed many times. The chain combines TRBV5-6 with TRBJ1-2; D remains unclear. V was clipped by 4 bases and J by 8 bases, with 15 bases between them. The length of the CDR3 is 13 residues. From germline, CDR1 is SGHDT and CDR2 YYEEEE. The CDR3 nucleotides are TGTGCCAGCAGCCCCCGGCCCCAAGCGGGCTACACCTTC. It specifies CASSPRPQAGYTF.

This clone has ten or more counts. The rearrangement uses TRBV7-2 and TRBJ2-6, with 8 bases lining up with TRBD2. The CDR3 has 15 residues. V lost 7 bases to trimming and J lost 4 bases; unmatched junction nucleotides: 6. Germline CDR1 reads SGHTA; CDR2 reads FQGNSA. CDR3 nucleotide sequence: TGTGCCAGCACCAACGGGGGGGCGGGGGCCAACGTCCTGACTTTC. Translated: CASTNGGAGANVLTF.

Many counts were recorded for this clone. V usage is TRBV6-5 and J usage is TRBJ1-2, with 9 bases aligning to TRBD1. CDR3 length equals 15 residues. V shed 11 bases, J shed 4 bases, and the junction held 14 bases outside the gene matches. The germline gives CDR1 MNHEY, CDR2 SVGAGI. The CDR3 nucleotides read TGTGCCTCAAAACAGGGGGCAGTCGTAGGCTATGGCTACACCTTC. Its translation: CASKQGAVVGYGYTF.

This clone was counted ten times or more. The chain carries TRBV7-3 and TRBJ2-3, with a possible D match to TRBD1 (5 bases). Deletions cut 8 bases from V and 0 bases from J, with 18 bases between. The germline CDR1 and CDR2 sequences are SGHTA and FQGTGA. CDR3 size: 16 residues. CDR3 sequence (DNA): TGTGCCAGCGAGGTAGGGGTATCCGGTAGCACAGATACGCAGTATTTT. Protein: CASEVGVSGSTDTQYF.

Ten or more counts support this clone. This rearrangement joins TRBV7-6 to TRBJ2-1; tentative D call: TRBD2 (5 bases). The CDR3 length is 14 residues. In germline, CDR1 is SGHVS, CDR2 FNYEAQ. Trimming stripped 0 bases from V and 4 bases from J, with 7 bases between. CDR3 residues: CASSLASGYNEQFF. DNA for the CDR3: TGTGCCAGCAGCTTAGCCAGCGGTTACAATGAGCAGTTCTTC.

This clone was observed at least ten times. Other DNA sequences in this specimen translate into the identical CDR3. The chain has TRBV9 and TRBJ1-5; unclear D gene. The germline V and J ends were trimmed by 3 bases and 5 bases, with 9 bases remaining between them. The CDR3 spans 13 residues. Looked up from germline, CDR1 is SGDLS and CDR2 is YYNGEE. CDR3 nucleotides: TGTGCCAGCAGCGGGGAGGGCTATCAGCCCCAGCATTTT. This sequence encodes CASSGEGYQPQHF.

Comment on this clone: The sample has other DNA sequences that encode this CDR3 too. The V gene is TRBV4-1, the J gene TRBJ2-5, with 10 bases matching TRBD1. This CDR3 has 16 residues. Germline assignment: CDR1 MGHRA and CDR2 YSYEKL. The V gene end was trimmed by 4 bases and the J gene end by 7 bases; junction bases not matched to a gene: 12. The CDR3, as DNA: TGCGCCAGCAGCCTACGGACAGGGGGAGGGGGGGGGACCCAGTACTTC. It is translated as CASSLRTGGGGGTQYF.

This clone was recorded at least ten times. V and J are TRBV2 and TRBJ2-5; D is possibly TRBD1 (5 bases). The CDR3 loop spans 14 amino acids. Per germline, CDR1 SNHLY and CDR2 FYNNEI. The V and J ends lost 2 bases and 3 bases respectively, with 10 bases between them. CDR3 DNA: TGTGCCAGCAGTGAACAGGGTTCCAAAGAGACCCAGTACTTC. Protein product: CASSEQGSKETQYF. The full variable domain, rest sourced from reference TRBV2 and TRBJ2-5, is EPEVTQTPSHQVTQMGQEVILRCVPISNHLYFYWYRQILGQKVEFLVSFYNNEISEKSEIFDDQFSVERPDGSNFTLKIRSTKLEDSAMYFCASSEQGSKETQYFGPGTRLLVL.

This clone came up many times. This chain links TRBV9 with TRBJ2-7; 7 nucleotides align to TRBD1. The V gene end was trimmed by 4 bases and the J gene end by 6 bases; junction bases not matched to a gene: 13. The germline CDR1 and CDR2 sequences are SGDLS and YYNGEE. CDR3 length equals 15 residues. The CDR3 loop is CASSRATGNSGEQYF. The CDR3 DNA reads as TGTGCCAGCAGCCGAGCGACAGGGAACTCCGGCGAGCAGTACTTC.

This clone was detected ten times or more. As DNA, the CDR3 is TGTGCCAGCAAGGCCCGACAGTTCAATCAGCCCCAGCATTTT. Translation gives CASKARQFNQPQHF. V gene TRBV2 combines with J gene TRBJ1-5, with TRBD1 as a possible D gene (5 bases). The V gene lost 7 bases and the J gene lost 3 bases, with 13 bases spanning the gap. The CDR3 consists of 14 residues. CDR1 and CDR2 from the germline V gene are SNHLY and FYNNEI.

This clone was detected ten times or more. The chain uses TRBV10-3 and TRBJ1-3; D gene unclear. V was cut by 3 bases and J by 8 bases, with 14 bases left in between. This CDR3 comprises 14 residues. Germline CDR1 and CDR2: ENHRY and SYGVKD. The CDR3 loop reads CAISELGLGDTIYF. DNA for the CDR3: TGTGCCATCAGTGAATTGGGTTTGGGAGACACCATATATTTT.

This clone was recorded at least ten times. This chain connects TRBV4-1 to TRBJ1-1; no clear D gene. Trimming removed 0 bases at V and 2 bases at J, with 10 bases between. The germline gives CDR1 MGHRA, CDR2 YSYEKL. This CDR3 region has 15 residues. CDR3 loop: CASSQDPGGNTEAFF. The CDR3 DNA reads as TGCGCCAGCAGCCAAGATCCCGGCGGAAACACTGAAGCTTTCTTT.

This clone was picked up many times. This chain joins TRBV11-3 and TRBJ2-1; D perhaps matches TRBD2 (7 bases). Germline V gene lookup returns CDR1 SGHNT and CDR2 YENEEA. Trimming took 6 bases from V and 0 from J, leaving 15 bases between them. CDR3 length equals 16 residues. CDR3 amino acids: CASSRGRGSSYNEQFF. DNA for the CDR3: TGTGCCAGCAGTAGGGGGAGGGGGAGCTCCTACAATGAGCAGTTCTTC.

This clone was seen many times. The chain recombines TRBV10-3 with TRBJ1-5, with TRBD1 identical over 8 bases. Germline-derived CDR1 and CDR2 are ENHRY and SYGVKD. The length of the CDR3 is 14 residues. V dropped 9 bases and J dropped 1; count of bases not matched to a gene: 5. The CDR3 here is CAIGQGRSNQPQHF. The DNA for the CDR3 is TGTGCCATTGGACAGGGTAGAAGCAATCAGCCCCAGCATTTT.